These 3 T cell receptor beta chains were all obtained from the same sample, sequenced in a study of CD8 T cells in Susac syndrome. Reverse transcription used roughly 0.45 to 1 ug RNA and random hexamers. Each CDR3 protein gets one entry after TCRdb re-called the immunoSEQ multiplex PCR reads with MiXCR. The sample has 110,000 or so distinct CDR3 sequences, around 97% seen once. The sequenced sample was CD4+ T cells from PBMCs. The receptor set was obtained from a human donor in good health.

This CDR3 is CASSTTLAGGPGNIQYF. DNA for the CDR3: TGTGCCAGCAGCACAACCTTAGCGGGAGGGCCGGGGAACATTCAGTACTTC. This chain connects TRBV2 to TRBJ2-4, with 11 positions matching TRBD2. The CDR3 is 17 residues long. Germline V lookup: CDR1 SNHLY, CDR2 FYNNEI. J lost 7 bases, V lost 6 bases, and 14 bases had no gene match.

The gene calls are TRBV28 and TRBJ2-3; D is tentatively TRBD1 or TRBD2 (5 bases each). Germline V gives CDR1 MDHEN, CDR2 SYDVKM. The CDR3 consists of 14 residues. Trimming left V 6 bases short and J 0 bases short, with 10 bases between. DNA for the CDR3: TGTGCCAGCAGGCCGGGACCAAGCACAGATACGCAGTATTTT. Translating gives CASRPGPSTDTQYF.

The rearrangement links TRBV7-9 to TRBJ1-2; 8 bases match TRBD1. CDR1 and CDR2 from the germline V gene are SEHNR and FQNEAQ (reference sequence). J was trimmed by 4 bases and V by 4 bases; bases with no gene match: 11. This CDR3 has 16 amino acids. CDR3 sequence (DNA): TGTGCCAGCAGCTCGGACAGGGCGGGAGTTGGCTATGGCTACACCTTC. Its protein product is CASSSDRAGVGYGYTF.